This T cell receptor (beta chain) derives from a study of breast tumors, draining lymph nodes, adjacent tissues. A single record per CDR3 protein comes from TCRdb applying MiXCR to the multiplex PCR reads. There are about 170,000 distinct CDR3 sequences in the sample; about 34% occur only once, and about 3.8% lies in the top ten. The CDR3 loop spans 14 amino acids. V was shortened by 8 bases and J by 0 bases, with 9 bases between the two germline ends. CDR1 is SGHRS and CDR2 is YFSETQ in the germline V gene. Breast cancer patients provided tissue from their axillary draining lymph nodes. The chain carries TRBV5-1 and TRBJ2-6, with a tentative D call TRBD2 (5 bases). The receptor's source is a female donor with breast cancer. Some clones in this sample may be carry-over from other donors' samples. The sequencing sample was made of axillary lymph node tissue. The DNA for the CDR3 is TGCGCCAGTAAGAGGGACTCTGGGGCCAACGTCCTGACTTTC. Translated: CASKRDSGANVLTF.